Sequencing of this T cell receptor beta chain was carried out in a study of blood T cells in healthy people across ages. In the study overall: Through template switching, about one barcoded beta molecule was captured per two T cells, as measured in model experiments.

Samples each yielded at least 5.5 micrograms of total RNA. With respect to this clonotype: Antigen specificity is unknown.

This CDR3 contains 14 residues. Overall study results and limits: Diversity was higher, and naive CD4+ cells more numerous, in long-lived donors than in aged donors. With donor CMV status unknown, expanded clonotype changes were possibly confounded.

A second PCR, run for roughly 7 to 11 cycles, used a sample-barcoded 5' primer plus a J-beta primer mix. TCRdb re-analysed the 5' RACE reads in MiXCR, keeping a single row per CDR3 protein. The repertoire holds about 570,000 distinct CDR3 sequences, with about 29% as singletons. This same sample was also part of a study on T cells of mothers and their children.

This TCR was recovered from a boy between 2 and 10 years old in good health. The J gene is TRBJ2-3, the V gene TRBV21-1; the D call of TRBD1 is as the table states it, not checked on the DNA. TRBV21-1 is a recognized pseudogene. The sequenced sample consisted of blood. The CDR3 reads CARTGTPQVGTQYF. The CDR3 DNA sequence: TGTGCCAGGACAGGGACCCCTCAAGTGGGTACGCAGTATTTT.